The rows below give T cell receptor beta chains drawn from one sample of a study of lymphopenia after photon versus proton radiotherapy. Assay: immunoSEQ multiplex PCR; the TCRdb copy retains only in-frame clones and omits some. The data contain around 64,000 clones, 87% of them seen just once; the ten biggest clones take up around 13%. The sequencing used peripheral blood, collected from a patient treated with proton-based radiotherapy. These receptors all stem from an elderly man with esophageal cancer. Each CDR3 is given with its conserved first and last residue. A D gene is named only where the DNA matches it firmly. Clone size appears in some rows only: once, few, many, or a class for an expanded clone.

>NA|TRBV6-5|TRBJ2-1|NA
CASSYSGLGSYNEQFF
TGTGCCAGCAGTTACTCGGGGCTAGGATCCTACAATGAGCAGTTCTTC
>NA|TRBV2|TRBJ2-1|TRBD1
CASSELGQQYNEQFF
TGTGCCAGCAGTGAACTGGGACAGCAGTACAATGAGCAGTTCTTC
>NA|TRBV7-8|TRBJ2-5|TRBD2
CASSLAGGPETQYF
TGTGCCAGCAGCTTAGCGGGAGGGCCAGAGACCCAGTACTTC
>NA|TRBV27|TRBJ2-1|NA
CASSQGPSSYNEQFF
TGTGCCAGCAGCCAAGGGCCTAGCTCCTACAATGAGCAGTTCTTC
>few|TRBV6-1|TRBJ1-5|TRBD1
CASSGLLGQGSQPQHF
TGTGCCAGCAGTGGCTTACTGGGACAGGGCAGTCAGCCCCAGCATTTT
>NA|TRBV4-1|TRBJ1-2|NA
CASSQARGARYGYTF
TGCGCCAGCAGCCAGGCCCGGGGGGCGAGATATGGCTACACCTTC
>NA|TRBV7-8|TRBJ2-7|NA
CASSPTGSQQYF
TGTGCCAGCAGCCCTACCGGGTCACAGCAGTACTTC
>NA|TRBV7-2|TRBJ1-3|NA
CASSLGDPGAGNTIYF
TGTGCCAGCAGCTTGGGGGATCCAGGGGCCGGAAACACCATATATTTT
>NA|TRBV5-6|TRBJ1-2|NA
CASSLQGFRGGYTF
TGTGCCAGCAGCTTGCAGGGGTTTCGAGGGGGCTACACCTTC
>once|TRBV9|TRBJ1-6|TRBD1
CASSVGTGWYSPLHF
TGTGCCAGCAGCGTTGGGACAGGGTGGTATTCACCCCTCCACTTT
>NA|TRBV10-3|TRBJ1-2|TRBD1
CAISSQGAGGYTF
TGTGCCATCAGCTCACAGGGGGCGGGCGGCTACACCTTC
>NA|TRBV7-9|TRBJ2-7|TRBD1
CASSGGQGNFYEQYF
TGTGCCAGCAGCGGGGGACAGGGAAATTTCTACGAGCAGTACTTC
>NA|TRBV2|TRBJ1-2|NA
CASSGQAALGGYTF
TGTGCCAGCAGTGGACAGGCAGCTCTAGGAGGCTACACCTTC
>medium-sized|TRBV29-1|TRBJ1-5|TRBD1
CSVADRGGNQPQHF
TGCAGCGTTGCGGACAGGGGAGGCAATCAGCCCCAGCATTTT
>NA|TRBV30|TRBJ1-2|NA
CAWSPTGGPNYGYTF
TGTGCCTGGAGTCCCACGGGGGGGCCGAACTATGGCTACACCTTC
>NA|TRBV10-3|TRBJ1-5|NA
CAISDLGARNQPQHF
TGTGCCATCAGTGACCTAGGGGCGAGGAATCAGCCCCAGCATTTT
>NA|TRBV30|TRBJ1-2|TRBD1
CAWRVDRARGYTF
TGTGCCTGGAGAGTAGACAGGGCGCGAGGCTACACCTTC
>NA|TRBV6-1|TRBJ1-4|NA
CATISGATNEKLFF
TGTGCCACCATCTCCGGGGCAACTAATGAAAAACTGTTTTTT
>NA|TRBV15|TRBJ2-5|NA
CATSRDAGIEETQYF
TGTGCCACCAGCAGAGATGCCGGCATAGAAGAGACCCAGTACTTC
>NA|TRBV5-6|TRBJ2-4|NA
CASSFGGAGAKNIQYF
TGTGCCAGCAGCTTTGGTGGCGCGGGAGCCAAAAACATTCAGTACTTC
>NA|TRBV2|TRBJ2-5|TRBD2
CASSGLGETQYF
TGTGCCAGCAGCGGACTAGGGGAGACCCAGTACTTC
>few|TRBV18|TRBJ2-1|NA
CASSTSGTPRDEQFF
TGTGCCAGCTCAACATCCGGGACACCTCGCGATGAGCAGTTCTTC
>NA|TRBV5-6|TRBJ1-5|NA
CASSFLQGTQPQHF
TGTGCCAGCAGCTTCTTGCAGGGCACTCAGCCCCAGCATTTT
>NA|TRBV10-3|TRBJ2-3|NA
CAISPYNGGPSTDTQYF
TGTGCCATCAGTCCATACAACGGAGGTCCCAGCACAGATACGCAGTATTTT
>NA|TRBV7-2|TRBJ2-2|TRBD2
CASSLDLAGNTGELFF
TGTGCCAGCAGCTTAGACCTAGCGGGAAACACCGGGGAGCTGTTTTTT
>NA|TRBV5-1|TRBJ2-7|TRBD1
CASSLDKDRAQSYEQYF
TGCGCCAGCAGCTTGGATAAGGACAGGGCCCAATCCTACGAGCAGTACTTC
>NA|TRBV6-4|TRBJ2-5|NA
CASSVLPGPQETQYF
TGTGCCAGCAGTGTCCTCCCGGGACCGCAAGAGACCCAGTACTTC
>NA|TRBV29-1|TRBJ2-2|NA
CSAQRGGSTGELFF
TGCAGCGCCCAAAGGGGGGGGTCAACCGGGGAGCTGTTTTTT
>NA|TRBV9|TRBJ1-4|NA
CASSVGGGAQEKLFF
TGTGCCAGCAGCGTAGGAGGAGGTGCCCAGGAAAAACTGTTTTTT
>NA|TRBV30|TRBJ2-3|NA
CAWTKGGGETDTQYF
TGTGCCTGGACCAAGGGGGGCGGGGAGACAGATACGCAGTATTTT
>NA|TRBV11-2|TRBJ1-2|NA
CASSLGRGKGYGYTF
TGTGCCAGCAGCTTAGGTCGGGGTAAAGGCTATGGCTACACCTTC
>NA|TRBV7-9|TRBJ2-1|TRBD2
CASSLGLGIGNEQFF
TGTGCCAGCAGCCTGGGACTAGGAATCGGCAATGAGCAGTTCTTC
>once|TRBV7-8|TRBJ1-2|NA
CASSPQLLANYGYTF
TGTGCCAGCAGCCCCCAGCTACTAGCTAACTATGGCTACACCTTC
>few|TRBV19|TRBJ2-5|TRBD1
CATSTGQGNRETQYF
TGTGCCACGTCCACTGGACAGGGGAACCGAGAGACCCAGTACTTC
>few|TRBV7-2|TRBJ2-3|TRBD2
CASSLRGGYTDTQYF
TGTGCCAGCAGCCTCCGGGGGGGGTACACAGATACGCAGTATTTT
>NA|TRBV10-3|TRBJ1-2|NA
CAISPGISYGYTF
TGTGCCATCAGTCCAGGGATTTCCTATGGCTACACCTTC
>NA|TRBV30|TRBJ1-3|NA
CAWTQGGFSGNTIYF
TGTGCCTGGACCCAAGGCGGTTTCTCTGGAAACACCATATATTTT
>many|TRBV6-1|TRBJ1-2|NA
CASSEALDGGFYGYTF
TGTGCCAGCAGTGAAGCATTGGACGGAGGATTCTATGGCTACACCTTC
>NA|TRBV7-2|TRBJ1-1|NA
CASSPSDANTEAFF
TGTGCCAGCAGCCCGTCGGATGCGAACACTGAAGCTTTCTTT
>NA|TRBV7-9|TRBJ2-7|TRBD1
CASSTLAGGPPYEQYF
TGTGCCAGCAGCACCCTGGCAGGGGGCCCCCCCTACGAGCAGTACTTC
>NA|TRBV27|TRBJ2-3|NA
CASSFAGFTDTQYF
TGTGCCAGCAGTTTTGCAGGGTTTACAGATACGCAGTATTTT
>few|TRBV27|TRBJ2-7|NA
CASSRTGYYEQYF
TGTGCCAGCAGTAGAACAGGATACTACGAGCAGTACTTC
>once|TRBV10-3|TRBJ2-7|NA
CAIRGGGAEQYF
TGTGCCATCAGGGGGGGCGGGGCCGAGCAGTACTTC
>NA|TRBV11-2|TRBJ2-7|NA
CASRLSAYEQYF
TGTGCCAGCAGGCTAAGTGCCTACGAGCAGTACTTC
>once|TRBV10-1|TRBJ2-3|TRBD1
CASSDSGTGGTDTQYF
TGCGCCAGCAGTGACTCCGGGACAGGGGGCACAGATACGCAGTATTTT
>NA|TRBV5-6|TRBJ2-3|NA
CASSQGRVTDTQYF
TGTGCCAGCAGCCAGGGGAGGGTCACAGATACGCAGTATTTT
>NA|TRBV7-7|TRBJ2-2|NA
CASSSAGRLNTGELFF
TGTGCCAGCAGCTCCGCGGGCAGGCTTAACACCGGGGAGCTGTTTTTT
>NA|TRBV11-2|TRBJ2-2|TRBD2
CASSSPTSPNSHTGELFF
TGTGCCAGCAGCTCCCCGACTAGCCCTAATTCTCACACCGGGGAGCTGTTTTTT
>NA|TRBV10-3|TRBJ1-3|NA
CASHGLYSGNTIYF
TGTGCCAGTCATGGACTCTACTCTGGAAACACCATATATTTT
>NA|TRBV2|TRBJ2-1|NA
CASSDFGEQFF
TGTGCCAGCAGTGACTTTGGTGAGCAGTTCTTC
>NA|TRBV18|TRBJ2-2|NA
CASSPSDRPTGELFF
TGTGCCAGCTCTCCCTCGGATCGGCCCACCGGGGAGCTGTTTTTT
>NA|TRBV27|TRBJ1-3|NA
CASSSGWGRSGNTIYF
TGTGCCAGCAGTTCTGGGTGGGGCCGCTCTGGAAACACCATATATTTT
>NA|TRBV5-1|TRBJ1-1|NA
CASSLESQGTEAFF
TGCGCCAGCAGCTTGGAGTCCCAGGGAACTGAAGCTTTCTTT
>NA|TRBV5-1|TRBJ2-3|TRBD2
CASSVGLAGYTDTQYF
TGCGCCAGCAGCGTGGGACTAGCGGGGTACACAGATACGCAGTATTTT
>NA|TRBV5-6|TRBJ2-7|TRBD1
CASSSDRGRFEQYF
TGTGCCAGCAGCTCGGACAGGGGGCGATTCGAGCAGTACTTC
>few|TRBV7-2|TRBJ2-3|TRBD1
CASRNRGRHTQYF
TGTGCCAGCAGGAACAGGGGGAGACATACGCAGTATTTT
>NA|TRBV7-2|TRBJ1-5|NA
CASSRNRASNQPQHF
TGTGCCAGCAGCCGAAACAGGGCGAGCAATCAGCCCCAGCATTTT
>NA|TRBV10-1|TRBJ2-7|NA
CASSESTGWSYEQYF
TGCGCCAGCAGTGAAAGCACAGGGTGGTCCTACGAGCAGTACTTC
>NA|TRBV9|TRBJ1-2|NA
CASSVGREFSNYGYTF
TGTGCCAGCAGCGTAGGTAGGGAATTCTCTAACTATGGCTACACCTTC
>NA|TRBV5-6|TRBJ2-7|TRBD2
CASSLPQAGGAYEQYF
TGTGCCAGCAGCCTCCCCCAAGCGGGAGGTGCCTACGAGCAGTACTTC